This TCR beta chain originates from a study of OX40 agonist ivuxolimab in advanced cancers. Broader study findings: At 0.1 to 3.0 mg/kg, CD4+ and CD8+ blood T cells expanded clonally by week 6.

In the case of this clone: Its antigen is undetermined.

Trimming left V 0 bases short and J 7 bases short, with 22 bases between. The CDR3 extends over 18 amino acids. Germline-derived CDR1 and CDR2 are LGHNA and YSLEER. The method was immunoSEQ multiplex PCR; TCRdb's version includes in-frame clones alone and lacks a portion of them. The sample has 90,000 to 100,000 clones; approximately 91% are singletons. V usage is TRBV4-3 and J usage is TRBJ2-4; D ambiguous. The sample in question was CD4+ or CD8+ T cells sorted from blood, obtained in a trial of the OX40 agonist ivuxolimab. The TCR originated in an adult with an advanced solid tumor such as melanoma, head and neck, liver or kidney cancer. For the CDR3, the DNA is TGCGCCAGCAGCCAAGATAATACCAGGAGCGTTTGGGCGAACATTCAGTACTTC. Translated: CASSQDNTRSVWANIQYF.